Each of the 25 T cell receptor beta chains below was sequenced from the same sample in a study of a mutant IDH1 vaccine in newly diagnosed glioma. Their antigens are not known. Time point described: week 35, safety follow-up. Every vaccination contained 300 ug of the mutant IDH1 20-mer peptide and was paired with topical imiquimod. Clones were sequenced by immunoSEQ multiplex PCR, and TCRdb holds only the in-frame ones, with some missing. The sample holds approximately 41,000 clones; 85% to 90% are singletons and the top ten take less than 2%. The sample here was PBMCs, taken from a glioma patient whose treatment included an IDH1 peptide vaccine. These receptors originate from a man aged 40-55 years with glioma.

V usage is TRBV2 and J usage is TRBJ1-2; TRBD1 aligns across 7 bases. The CDR3 has 14 amino acids. The germline V gene has CDR1 SNHLY and CDR2 FYNNEI. V dropped 6 bases and J dropped 3; count of bases not matched to a gene: 7. This CDR3 is CASSKTGSDYGYTF. CDR3 bases: TGTGCCAGCAGCAAGACAGGGTCTGACTATGGCTACACCTTC.

CDR3 coding DNA: TGTGCCAGTAGTATTAAGCGTACGGCTGAGCAGTTCTTC. Translating gives CASSIKRTAEQFF. The rearrangement joins TRBV19 to TRBJ2-1, with D unresolved. V lost 3 bases and J 9 bases, leaving 12 bases between the germline ends. This CDR3 region has 13 residues. Looked up from germline, CDR1 is LNHDA and CDR2 is SQIVND (reference sequence).

The CDR3 DNA follows: TGTGCCAGCGGGACTAGCGGGAGACTTAAGGACACCGGGGAGCTGTTTTTT. Residues: CASGTSGRLKDTGELFF. The genes are TRBV9 and TRBJ2-2, with 14 bases identical to TRBD2. This CDR3 spans 17 amino acids. Germline loops: CDR1 SGDLS, CDR2 YYNGEE. V was pared by 7 bases and J by 3 bases, with 8 bases of the junction left unmatched.

The rearrangement joins TRBV5-1 to TRBJ1-1, with 8 bases lining up with TRBD1. Germline values: CDR1 SGHRS, CDR2 YFSETQ. The V and J ends lost 0 bases and 1 base, in that order; junction bases with no gene match: 5. The CDR3 consists of 16 residues. The DNA for the CDR3 is TGCGCCAGCAGCTTGGAAGTGACAGGGGAGAACACTGAAGCTTTCTTT. The encoded protein is CASSLEVTGENTEAFF.

J is TRBJ1-1 and V is TRBV7-3; 9 nucleotides align to TRBD1. Germline V gives CDR1 SGHTA, CDR2 FQGTGA. CDR3 length: 16 residues. J was trimmed by 6 bases and V by 1 base; bases with no gene match: 9. For the CDR3, the DNA is TGTGCCAGCAGCTTAATGGGACAGGGCTTCGGGTCTGAAGCTTTCTTT. Amino acid sequence: CASSLMGQGFGSEAFF.

This chain uses TRBV28 with TRBJ1-5; D not certain. V lost 6 bases and J lost 1, with 10 bases in between. CDR1 and CDR2 (germline): MDHEN, SYDVKM. There are 14 residues in the CDR3. Written as DNA, the CDR3 is TGTGCCAGCAGCATGGTGGGAAGCAATCAGCCCCAGCATTTT. Residues: CASSMVGSNQPQHF. Complete variable domain (other parts from reference TRBV28 and TRBJ1-5): DVKVTQSSRYLVKRTGEKVFLECVQDMDHENMFWYRQDPGLGLRLIYFSYDVKMKEKGDIPEGYSVSREKKERFSLILESASTNQTSMYLCASSMVGSNQPQHFGDGTRLSIL.

The rearrangement uses TRBV6-4 and TRBJ2-3; 14 nucleotides match TRBD2. Trimming took 5 bases from V and 4 from J; bases not matched to a gene: 2. Germline CDR1 is MRHNA and CDR2 is SNTAGT. The CDR3 runs to 15 residues. CDR3 sequence: CASSSTSGGADTQYF. The CDR3 DNA reads TGTGCCAGCAGTTCGACTAGCGGGGGGGCAGATACGCAGTATTTT.

The CDR3 sequence: CASSLAGGKNYEETQYF. The DNA for the CDR3 is TGTGCCAGCAGTTTGGCGGGGGGGAAGAATTACGAAGAGACCCAGTACTTC. V gene TRBV28 combines with J gene TRBJ2-5, with 9 positions matching TRBD2. This CDR3 has 17 residues. CDR1 is MDHEN, CDR2 SYDVKM, per germline. The ends lost 3 bases at V and 3 bases at J; junction bases unmatched: 11.

The CDR3 here is CASSDNRGNTEAFF. The CDR3 DNA sequence: TGTGCCAGCAGTGATAACCGCGGGAACACTGAAGCTTTCTTT. The chain uses TRBV25-1 and TRBJ1-1; D remains ambiguous. V dropped 3 bases and J dropped 1 base, with 9 bases sitting between them. CDR3 length: 14 amino acids. From germline, CDR1 is MGHDK and CDR2 SYGVNS.

This chain uses TRBV13 with TRBJ2-5; 8 positions match TRBD1. The CDR3 loop spans 14 amino acids. Germline-derived CDR1 and CDR2 are PRHDT and FYEKMQ (reference sequence). With V trimmed by 4 bases and J by 5 bases, 6 bases remained unmatched. The CDR3 DNA reads as TGTGCCAGCAGCTCAGGACAGGGTGTGGAGACCCAGTACTTC. Translation gives CASSSGQGVETQYF.

The genes are TRBV7-8 and TRBJ2-3; TRBD1 matches at 7 bases. CDR3 length: 14 residues. Germline CDR1 reads SGHVS; CDR2 reads FQNEAQ. J gave up 0 bases and V 10 bases, and 7 bases lay outside the gene matches. CDR3 DNA: TGTGCCACCAGATTACAGGGGAGCACAGATACGCAGTATTTT. Residues: CATRLQGSTDTQYF.

This clone was picked up one time. This chain uses TRBV19 with TRBJ2-1, with 8 bases identical to TRBD2. V lost 4 bases and J lost 7; bases outside the gene matches: 9. Per germline, CDR1 LNHDA and CDR2 SQIVND (reference sequence). The CDR3 contains 15 residues. The CDR3 bases are TGTGCCAGTAGTAGGATCGGGGGGGAAAGGAATGAGCAGTTCTTC. It encodes CASSRIGGERNEQFF.

This clone occurred once. The V gene is TRBV23-1, the J gene TRBJ1-2; no firm D call. TRBV23-1 is marked as an open reading frame, function uncertain. V lost 0 bases and J lost 4, with 12 bases in between. CDR3 length: 15 amino acids. The CDR3 sequence is CASSQSKAAPYGYTF. Written as DNA, the CDR3 is TGCGCCAGCAGTCAATCGAAGGCAGCGCCCTATGGCTACACCTTC.

The V and J genes are TRBV28 and TRBJ1-1, with 8 bases identical to TRBD1. The CDR3 has 14 residues. The J segment lost 1 base and the V segment lost 6 bases, leaving 4 bases of the junction unmatched. Germline CDR1 reads MDHEN; CDR2 reads SYDVKM. The CDR3 loop reads CASRKTGANTEAFF. The CDR3 DNA is TGTGCCAGCAGGAAGACAGGGGCGAACACTGAAGCTTTCTTT. Full variable domain (missing parts from reference TRBV28 and TRBJ1-1): DVKVTQSSRYLVKRTGEKVFLECVQDMDHENMFWYRQDPGLGLRLIYFSYDVKMKEKGDIPEGYSVSREKKERFSLILESASTNQTSMYLCASRKTGANTEAFFGQGTRLTVV.

This clone was found a few times. The chain joins TRBV7-3 to TRBJ2-2; D unclear. This CDR3 has 14 amino acids. The V gene lost 0 bases and the J gene lost 3 bases, with 5 bases spanning the gap. Germline V gives CDR1 SGHTA, CDR2 FQGTGA. CDR3 nucleotide sequence: TGTGCCAGCAGCTTAACGTCGGACACCGGGGAGCTGTTTTTT. Amino acids: CASSLTSDTGELFF.

The CDR3 region is CASSLDANTEAFF. CDR3 bases: TGCGCCAGCAGCTTGGATGCGAACACTGAAGCTTTCTTT. The J gene is TRBJ1-1, the V gene TRBV5-1; D is undetermined. Germline lookup yields CDR1 SGHRS and CDR2 YFSETQ. This CDR3 is built from 13 residues. V gave up 0 bases and J gave up 1 base, with 4 bases separating them.

The chain uses TRBV5-1 and TRBJ1-5; the match to TRBD1 covers 10 bases. The CDR3 is 16 amino acids. V was clipped by 0 bases and J by 2 bases; unmatched bases: 2. CDR1 and CDR2 from the germline V gene are SGHRS and YFSETQ. CDR3 in amino acids: CASSLEGTGGNQPQHF. The CDR3 region has the DNA TGCGCCAGCAGCTTGGAGGGGACAGGGGGCAATCAGCCCCAGCATTTT.

In the case of this clone: A junction end diverges from the germline sequence, so it may reflect a read error. The genes are TRBV7-7 and TRBJ2-1; 12 positions agree with TRBD2. Germline-derived CDR1 and CDR2 are SSHAT and FNYEAQ (reference sequence). The CDR3 length is 13 residues. CDR3 bases: TGTGCTAGCAGCTTAGGACTAGCGGGGGAGCAGTTCTTC. The encoded protein is CASSLGLAGEQFF.

The chain recombines TRBV10-3 with TRBJ2-1; TRBD1 agrees at 9 bases. V dropped 5 bases and J dropped 4; count of bases not matched to a gene: 3. Germline values: CDR1 ENHRY, CDR2 SYGVKD. The CDR3 is 14 amino acids. The CDR3 reads CAISTGGGYNEQFF. CDR3 DNA: TGTGCCATCAGTACAGGGGGCGGTTACAATGAGCAGTTCTTC.

This chain connects TRBV6-5 to TRBJ2-2; D is perhaps TRBD2 (5 bases). This CDR3 has 14 amino acids. Trimming took 2 bases from V and 6 from J, leaving 10 bases between them. CDR1 and CDR2 (germline): MNHEY, SVGAGI. The CDR3 loop reads CASSYQEVPGELFF. The CDR3 coding sequence is TGTGCCAGCAGTTACCAGGAGGTTCCCGGGGAGCTGTTTTTT.

The chain recombines TRBV4-1 with TRBJ2-1; 11 nucleotides match TRBD2. The CDR3 runs to 16 residues. With 2 bases clipped from V and 7 bases from J, the junction kept 7 bases outside the gene matches. In germline, CDR1 is MGHRA, CDR2 YSYEKL. CDR3: CASSQSLAGGSNEQFF. The CDR3 nucleotides are TGCGCCAGCAGCCAATCATTAGCGGGAGGGAGTAATGAGCAGTTCTTC.

This clone was recorded only once. The rearrangement joins TRBV28 to TRBJ1-3, with D maybe TRBD1 (5 bases). The V end lost 5 bases, the J end lost 4 bases, and 15 bases lay between the germline ends. The CDR3 runs to 15 residues. Germline V lookup: CDR1 MDHEN, CDR2 SYDVKM. CDR3 nucleotides: TGTGCCAGCAGTCTTCGAGGGGCTAGAGGAAACACCATATATTTT. Protein sequence: CASSLRGARGNTIYF.

The rearrangement uses TRBV28 and TRBJ2-7, with D possibly being TRBD1 (7 bases). Deletions cut 8 bases from V and 7 bases from J, with 24 bases between. From germline, CDR1 is MDHEN and CDR2 SYDVKM. The CDR3 has 15 residues. CDR3 loop: CASRPGRLTGREQYF. The CDR3 DNA follows: TGTGCCAGCCGCCCCGGCCGATTGACAGGGAGGGAGCAGTACTTC.

The CDR3 coding sequence is TGCGCCAGCAGCCAAGATGGGAGCTACACCGGGGAGCTGTTTTTT. Translated: CASSQDGSYTGELFF. V and J are TRBV4-1 and TRBJ2-2, with a weak D call TRBD2 (5 bases). The germline V gene has CDR1 MGHRA and CDR2 YSYEKL. With 0 bases removed from V and 3 bases from J, the gap between germline ends came to 8 bases. This CDR3 spans 15 amino acids.

The genes are TRBV9 and TRBJ1-2, with D tentatively TRBD1 (6 bases). V shed 0 bases and J shed 6 bases, with 15 bases lying between them. Germline values: CDR1 SGDLS, CDR2 YYNGEE. CDR3 size: 15 residues. DNA of the CDR3: TGTGCCAGCAGCGTAGAAGGGGGGCGACTAGATGGCTACACCTTC. Translation gives CASSVEGGRLDGYTF.